This T cell receptor beta chain was identified during a study of blood T cell repertoires in COVID-19. As handled by the study authors: Amplification with reference gene primers provided the estimates of nucleated cell counts. The method was immunoSEQ multiplex PCR; TCRdb's version includes in-frame clones alone and lacks a portion of them. Clone size and the V and J calls come from that table; the DNA yielded D and trimming. The sample records roughly 130,000 clones, 79% being singletons. Germline CDR1 MRHNA, CDR2 SNTAGT. V was clipped by 6 bases and J by 10 bases; unmatched bases: 19. This CDR3 is 18 amino acids long.

This TCR came from a man in his fifties or sixties with acute or convalescent COVID-19. The sequenced material came from peripheral blood. The chain has TRBV6-4 and TRBJ1-6, with 9 bases lining up with TRBD1. CDR3 bases: TGTGCCAGCAGATCTACGGGACAGGGCCCAAGGTACCTCTCACCCCTCCACTTT. Translated, it gives CASRSTGQGPRYLSPLHF.